This T cell receptor (beta chain) was identified during a study of CD8 T cells in ankylosing spondylitis. Study-wide results and limits: A TCR beta motif made of about 8 highly homologous variants seemed typical of ankylosing spondylitis blood. Clones tied to disease were said to be significantly enriched in matched ankylosing spondylitis synovial fluid. Past studies reported some motif variants in reactive arthritis synovial fluid and blood.

This clonotype was found many times. Its antigen is still unknown. Germline V gives CDR1 SQVTM, CDR2 ANQGSEA. There are 16 residues in the CDR3. The ends lost 0 bases at V and 2 bases at J; junction bases unmatched: 9. Quantitative molecular-barcoded 5'-RACE generated the TCR beta libraries. One entry per CDR3 protein results from TCRdb running MiXCR on the 5' RACE reads. The sample has 250,000 to 350,000 distinct CDR3 sequences, around 21% seen once. This TCR was sampled from a female donor with ankylosing spondylitis or in good health (not recorded which). Specimen: blood, either unsorted or a sorted T cell fraction (not recorded which). The rearrangement links TRBV29-1 to TRBJ1-2; 7 bases line up with TRBD1. In nucleotides, the CDR3 is TGCAGCGTTGAAGAGTACCGGGACAGATTAAACTATGGCTACACCTTC. This sequence encodes CSVEEYRDRLNYGYTF.